The clone carrying this TCR beta chain appeared a single time. What it recognizes is unknown. Making use of molecular barcodes, quantitative 5'-RACE generated TCR beta libraries. Each CDR3 protein is one row after TCRdb ran MiXCR on the 5' RACE reads. Here the sample spans more than 600,000 distinct CDR3 sequences, 15% to 20% being singletons. The CDR3 sequence is 16 residues long. The germline V gene has CDR1 MNHEY and CDR2 SVGAGI. V shed 0 bases, J shed 7 bases, and the junction held 8 bases outside the gene matches. This record belongs to a study of CD8 T cells in ankylosing spondylitis. Regarding the study as a whole: A TCR beta motif made of fewer than ten highly homologous variants seemed typical of ankylosing spondylitis blood.

The sequence came from a male donor with ankylosing spondylitis. V is TRBV6-5 and J is TRBJ2-3; 9 bases agree with TRBD1. The sequenced sample consisted of blood, either unsorted or a sorted T cell fraction (not recorded which). The CDR3 DNA reads as TGTGCCAGCAGTTACTCGAGGGGACAGGGCGGGAATACGCAGTATTTT. Translating gives CASSYSRGQGGNTQYF.